This T cell receptor (beta chain) was recorded in a study of blood T cell repertoires in COVID-19 (TCRdb year 2020). About the full investigation: The collaborator samples originated in the United States, Italy and Spain and spanned the acute and convalescent phases of COVID-19. The material from the prospective study consisted of cDNA or gDNA derived from T cells, B-cell-depleted T cells, or PBMCs. Deeply sampled blood TCRbeta repertoires from subjects exposed to, actively infected with, or recovered from COVID-19 were included in the dataset. The repertoires were made available in a free public database intended to serve as a resource for research on the immune response to SARS-CoV-2. Samples were obtained from the ongoing ImmuneRACE study (first 160 participants) and from 1,254 subjects provided by 6 global collaborators. Sample metadata almost always included a de-identified subject ID, COVID-19 status, age in years and sex. Where HLA class I and class II types were available, the types were taken from metadata supplied by the sample provider, not from assay-based typing.

Whole blood was collected in K2EDTA tubes by collaborating institutions according to the institutions' own protocols. Collaborator samples were shipped for TCRbeta analysis as frozen whole blood, isolated PBMCs, or DNA extracted from either sample type. Results and caveats for the whole study, not just this receptor: The amount of clinical and demographic metadata varied by source and participant and was provided uncurated.

A note on this clone: Its binding antigen is unknown. The record has no base qualities; no much larger clone is one base away.

TCRbeta CDR3 regions were amplified from genomic DNA using the immunoSEQ Assay, a bias-controlled multiplex PCR. Regarding the original processing steps: The number of nucleated cells in each sample was estimated from the amplification of reference gene primers within the assay. Sequence reads were collapsed and filtered to measure the absolute abundance of every unique TCRbeta CDR3 rearrangement. For each sample, productive Simpson clonality was calculated as the square root of Simpson's diversity index across productive rearrangements. Held by TCRdb, this immuneACCESS table contains in-frame sequences only and omits some clones. Under half of the omission traces to an unresolved V gene where checked; the cause of the rest is unknown. V, J and clone size are those of that table, while D and trimming were read from the DNA. Present in this sample are about 200,000 clones, 85% to 90% of which were seen just once. Of the sample, roughly 4.5% falls within the top ten clones.

This receptor was identified in a man between 45 and 60 years old with acute or convalescent COVID-19. What was sequenced was peripheral blood.

The nucleotide sequence is given as TGCGCCAGCAGCCAATGGACAGGGATTAACTATGGCTACACCTTC. The encoded protein is CASSQWTGINYGYTF. The rearranged chain carries TRBV5-1 and TRBJ1-2, and 8 bases in between align with TRBD1. The CDR3, cysteine through phenylalanine, is 15 amino acids long. CDR3 DNA is the only sequence kept; it has 45 bases, read in frame from the first base. From V the trimming removes 4 bases and from J it removes 1 base, while the gene matches leave 6 bases of the junction unaccounted for. CDR1 SGHRS and CDR2 YFSETQ are derived from the germline V gene.